This T cell receptor (beta chain) comes out of a study of technical replicates of blood from several donors. Measured with immunoSEQ multiplex PCR; TCRdb has only the in-frame clones, and not every one. The data hold about 97,000 clones, with about 95% observed a single time. CDR1 is SGHDN and CDR2 is FVKESK in the germline V gene. V was shortened by 8 bases and J by 3 bases, with 13 bases between the two germline ends. The CDR3 totals 13 residues. The J gene is TRBJ1-2, the V gene TRBV14, with D possibly matching TRBD1 (5 bases). Material: T cells isolated from PBMCs. The sequence was obtained from a human donor in good health. In DNA form, the CDR3 reads TGTGCCAGCGGCAGGGCATTGGACTATGGCTACACCTTC. It encodes CASGRALDYGYTF.